This TCR beta chain is drawn from a study of shared clonotypes between healthy human individuals. Study-wide results and caveats: Relative to memory subsets, naive subsets generally showed larger estimated richness.

As for this clone: Its antigen remains unidentified.

J gave up 7 bases and V 4 bases, and 20 bases lay outside the gene matches. CDR1 SGHTA and CDR2 FQGNSA come from the germline V gene. CDR3 length equals 19 residues. This table comes from immunoSEQ multiplex PCR, and its TCRdb copy is limited to in-frame clones, with some not included. The sample lists roughly 1,600,000 clones, approximately 98.5% occurring once. This sequence was found in a man younger than 45 in good health. Sequences were obtained from naive CD4+ T cells sorted from blood. Subset of the sample: CD45RA+ positively selected. The chain carries TRBV7-2 and TRBJ2-1, with 9 bases matching TRBD1. CDR3 residues: CASSSPVGTGILGQNEQFF. The CDR3 region has the DNA TGTGCCAGCAGCTCCCCCGTGGGGACAGGGATACTAGGTCAAAATGAGCAGTTCTTC. Full variable domain (remainder filled in from reference TRBV7-2 and TRBJ2-1): GAGVSQSPSNKVTEKGKDVELRCDPISGHTALYWYRQSLGQGLEFLIYFQGNSAPDKSGLPSDRFSAERTGGSVSTLTIQRTQQEDSAVYLCASSSPVGTGILGQNEQFFGPGTRLTVL.